The entry below describes one T cell receptor beta chain. The record originates from a study of blood T cell repertoires in COVID-19. Overall study: Collection of acute and convalescent COVID-19 samples took place in the United States, Italy and Spain. T cells, B-cell-depleted T cells, or PBMCs supplied cDNA or gDNA.

Per the original data handling: Reference gene primers were amplified, and this amplification served to estimate nucleated cell counts. The assay was immunoSEQ multiplex PCR, and TCRdb's table has in-frame clones only and misses some. The V and J calls and clone size are taken from that table; D and trimming were inferred from the DNA. The sample has 200,000 to 250,000 clones, approximately 84% seen once. Sequencing was carried out using peripheral blood. The source is a woman in her forties or fifties with active or convalescent COVID-19.

The CDR3 nucleotides read TGTGCCAGCAGGGGGACATTGAACAACTATGGCTACACCTTC. This codes for CASRGTLNNYGYTF. The rearrangement uses TRBV6-5 and TRBJ1-2; tentatively, D is TRBD1 (6 bases). Trimming cost V 6 bases and J 2 bases, with 13 bases left between them. The CDR3 runs 14 residues. Germline assignment: CDR1 MNHEY and CDR2 SVGAGI.